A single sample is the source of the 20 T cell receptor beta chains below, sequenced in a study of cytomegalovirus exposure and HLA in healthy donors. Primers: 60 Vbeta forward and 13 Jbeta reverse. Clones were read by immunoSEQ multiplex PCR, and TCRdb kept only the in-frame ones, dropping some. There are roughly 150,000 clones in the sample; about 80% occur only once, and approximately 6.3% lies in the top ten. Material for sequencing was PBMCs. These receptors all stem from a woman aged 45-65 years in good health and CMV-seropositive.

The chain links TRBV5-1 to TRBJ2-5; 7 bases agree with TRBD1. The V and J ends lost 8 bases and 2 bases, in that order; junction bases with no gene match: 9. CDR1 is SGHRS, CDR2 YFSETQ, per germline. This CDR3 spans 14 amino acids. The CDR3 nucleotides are TGCGCCAGTGATTCAGGGGGAACTCAAGAGACCCAGTACTTC. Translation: CASDSGGTQETQYF.

CDR3: CASSAGATGELFF. In nucleotides, the CDR3 is TGTGCCAGCAGTGCGGGGGCCACCGGGGAGCTGTTTTTT. The chain has TRBV6-6 and TRBJ2-2; D perhaps matches TRBD2 (7 bases). Germline CDR1 is MNHNY and CDR2 is SVGAGI (reference sequence). The CDR3 contains 13 residues. The V end lost 5 bases, the J end lost 4 bases, and 8 bases lay between the germline ends.

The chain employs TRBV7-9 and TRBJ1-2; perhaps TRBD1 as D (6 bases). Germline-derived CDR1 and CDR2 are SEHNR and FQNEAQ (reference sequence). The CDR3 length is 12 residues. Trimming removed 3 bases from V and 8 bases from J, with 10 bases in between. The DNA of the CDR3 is TGTGCCAGCAGCTTTAACAGGGAAGGCTACACCTTC. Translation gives CASSFNREGYTF.

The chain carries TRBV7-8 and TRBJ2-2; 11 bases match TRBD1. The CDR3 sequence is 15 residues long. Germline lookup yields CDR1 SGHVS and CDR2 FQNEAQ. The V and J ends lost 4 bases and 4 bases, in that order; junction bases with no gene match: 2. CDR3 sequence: CASSYGTGGTGELFF. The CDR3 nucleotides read TGTGCCAGCAGCTATGGGACAGGGGGCACCGGGGAGCTGTTTTTT.

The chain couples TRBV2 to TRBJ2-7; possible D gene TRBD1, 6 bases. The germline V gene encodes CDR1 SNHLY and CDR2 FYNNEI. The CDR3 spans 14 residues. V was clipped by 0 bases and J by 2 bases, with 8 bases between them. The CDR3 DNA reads TGTGCCAGCAGTGAAGCGGGGGCGGCCTACGAGCAGTACTTC. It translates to CASSEAGAAYEQYF.

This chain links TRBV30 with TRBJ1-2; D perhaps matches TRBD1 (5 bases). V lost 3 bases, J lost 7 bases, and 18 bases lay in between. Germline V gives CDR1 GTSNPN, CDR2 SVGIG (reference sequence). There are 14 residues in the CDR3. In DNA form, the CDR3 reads TGTGCCTGGAGCTCACCCCGGGGGGGAAGTGGCTACACCTTC. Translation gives CAWSSPRGGSGYTF.

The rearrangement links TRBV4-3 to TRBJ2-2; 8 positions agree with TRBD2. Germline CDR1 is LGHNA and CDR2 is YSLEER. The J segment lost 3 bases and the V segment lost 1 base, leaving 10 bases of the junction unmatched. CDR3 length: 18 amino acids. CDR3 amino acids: CASSQGRGLAGYTGELFF. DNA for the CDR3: TGCGCCAGCAGCCAAGGCCGAGGATTAGCGGGGTACACCGGGGAGCTGTTTTTT.

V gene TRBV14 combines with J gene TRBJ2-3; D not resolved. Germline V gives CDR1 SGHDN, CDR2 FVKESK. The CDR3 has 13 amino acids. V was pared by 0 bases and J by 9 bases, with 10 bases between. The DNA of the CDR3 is TGTGCCAGCAGCCAAGAGTGGCCCGTGACGCAGTATTTT. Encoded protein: CASSQEWPVTQYF. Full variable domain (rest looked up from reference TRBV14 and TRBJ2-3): EAGVTQFPSHSVIEKGQTVTLRCDPISGHDNLYWYRRVMGKEIKFLLHFVKESKQDESGMPNNRFLAERTGGTYSTLKVQPAELEDSGVYFCASSQEWPVTQYFGPGTRLTVL.

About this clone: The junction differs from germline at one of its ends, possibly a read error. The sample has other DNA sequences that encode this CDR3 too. In DNA, the CDR3 is TGTGCCAGCAGTCACGGGACAGCCAACACTGAGGCTTTCTTT. Its translation is CASSHGTANTEAFF. The chain joins TRBV27 to TRBJ1-1; 7 nucleotides line up with TRBD1. Germline V gene sequence: CDR1 MNHEY, CDR2 SMNVEV (reference sequence). The CDR3 runs 14 residues.

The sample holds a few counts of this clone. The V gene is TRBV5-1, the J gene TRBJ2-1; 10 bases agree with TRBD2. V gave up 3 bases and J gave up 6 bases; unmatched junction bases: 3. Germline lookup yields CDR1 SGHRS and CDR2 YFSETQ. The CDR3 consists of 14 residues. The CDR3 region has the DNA TGCGCCAGCAGCTCCTTAGCGGGGGGCAATGAGCAGTTCTTC. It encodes CASSSLAGGNEQFF.

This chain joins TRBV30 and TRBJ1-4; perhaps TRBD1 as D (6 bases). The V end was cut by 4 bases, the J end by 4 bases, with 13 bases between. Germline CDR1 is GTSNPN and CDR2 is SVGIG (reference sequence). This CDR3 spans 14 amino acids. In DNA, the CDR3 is TGTGCCTGGACCGGGGGGGGCCTTAATGAAAAACTGTTTTTT. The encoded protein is CAWTGGGLNEKLFF. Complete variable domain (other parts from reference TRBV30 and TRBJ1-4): SQTIHQWPATLVQPVGSPLSLECTVEGTSNPNLYWYRQAAGRGLQLLFYSVGIGQISSEVPQNLSASRPQDRQFILSSKKLLLSDSGFYLCAWTGGGLNEKLFFGSGTQLSVL.

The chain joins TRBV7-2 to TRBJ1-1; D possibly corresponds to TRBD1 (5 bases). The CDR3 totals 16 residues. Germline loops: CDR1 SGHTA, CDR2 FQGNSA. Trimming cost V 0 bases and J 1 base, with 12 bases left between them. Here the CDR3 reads CASSLAYHRRNTEAFF. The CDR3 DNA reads TGTGCCAGCAGCTTAGCTTATCACAGGAGGAACACTGAAGCTTTCTTT.

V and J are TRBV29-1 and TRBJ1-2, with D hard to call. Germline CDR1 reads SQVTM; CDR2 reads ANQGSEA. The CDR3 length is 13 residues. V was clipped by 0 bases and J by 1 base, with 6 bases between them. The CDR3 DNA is TGCAGCGTTGAAGAGGGAGGTAACTATGGCTACACCTTC. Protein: CSVEEGGNYGYTF. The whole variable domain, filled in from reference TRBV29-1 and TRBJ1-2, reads SAVISQKPSRDICQRGTSLTIQCQVDSQVTMMFWYRQQPGQSLTLIATANQGSEATYESGFVIDKFPISRPNLTFSTLTVSNMSPEDSSIYLCSVEEGGNYGYTFGSGTRLTVV.

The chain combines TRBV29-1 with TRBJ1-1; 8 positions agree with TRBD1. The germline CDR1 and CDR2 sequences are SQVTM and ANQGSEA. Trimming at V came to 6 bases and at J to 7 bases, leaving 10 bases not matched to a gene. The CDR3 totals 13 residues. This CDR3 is CSVPQGAPGEAFF. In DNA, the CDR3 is TGCAGCGTGCCTCAGGGGGCGCCCGGTGAAGCTTTCTTT.

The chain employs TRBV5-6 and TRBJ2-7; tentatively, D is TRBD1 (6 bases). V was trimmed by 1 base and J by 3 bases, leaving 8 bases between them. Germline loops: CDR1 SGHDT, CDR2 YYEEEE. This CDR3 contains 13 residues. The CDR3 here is CASSLSGDYEQYF. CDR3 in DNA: TGTGCCAGCAGCTTGTCAGGGGACTACGAGCAGTACTTC.

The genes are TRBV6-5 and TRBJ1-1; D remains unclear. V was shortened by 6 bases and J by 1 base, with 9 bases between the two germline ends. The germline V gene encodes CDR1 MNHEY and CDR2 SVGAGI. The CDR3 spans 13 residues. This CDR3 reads CASSPPQNTEAFF. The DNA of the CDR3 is TGTGCCAGCAGCCCCCCCCAGAACACTGAAGCTTTCTTT.

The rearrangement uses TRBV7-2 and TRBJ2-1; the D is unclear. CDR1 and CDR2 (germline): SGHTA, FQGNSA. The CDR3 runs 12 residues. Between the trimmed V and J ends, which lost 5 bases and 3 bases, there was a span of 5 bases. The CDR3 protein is CASSTGYNEQFF. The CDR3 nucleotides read TGTGCCAGCAGCACCGGCTACAATGAGCAGTTCTTC.

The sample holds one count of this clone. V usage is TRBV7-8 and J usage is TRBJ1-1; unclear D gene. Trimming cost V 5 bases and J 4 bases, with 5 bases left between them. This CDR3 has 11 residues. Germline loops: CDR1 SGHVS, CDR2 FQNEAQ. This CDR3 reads CASSPLTEAFF. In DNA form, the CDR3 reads TGTGCCAGCAGCCCTCTCACTGAAGCTTTCTTT.

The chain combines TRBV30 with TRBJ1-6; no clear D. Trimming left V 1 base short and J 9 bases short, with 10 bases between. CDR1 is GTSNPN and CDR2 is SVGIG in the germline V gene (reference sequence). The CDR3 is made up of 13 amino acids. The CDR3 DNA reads TGTGCCTGGAGTGCGGGTAGTAGTTCACCCCTCCACTTT. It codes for CAWSAGSSSPLHF.

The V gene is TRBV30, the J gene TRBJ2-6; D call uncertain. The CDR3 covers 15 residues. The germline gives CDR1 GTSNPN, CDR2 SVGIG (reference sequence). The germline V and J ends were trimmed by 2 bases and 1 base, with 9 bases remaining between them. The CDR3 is CAWSKTGSGANVLTF. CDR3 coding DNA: TGTGCCTGGAGTAAAACGGGTTCTGGGGCCAACGTCCTGACTTTC.